This T cell receptor (beta chain) is from a study of cytomegalovirus exposure and HLA in healthy donors. Findings and limits, study-wide: A few of the chains that were CMV-associated were confirmed in vitro to be specific for CMV antigens. The classifier was said to identify cytomegalovirus status with high specificity and sensitivity. Cytomegalovirus-associated TCR beta chains were listed, numbering 150 to 200.

Repertoires were generated with immunoSEQ multiplex PCR, while TCRdb's copy carries only in-frame clones and drops some. Here the sample spans 220,000 or so clones, about nine tenths being singletons. Notes on this clone: The antigen is undetermined.

The CDR3 sequence is 17 residues long. V shed 5 bases and J shed 0 bases, with 17 bases lying between them. The germline CDR1 and CDR2 sequences are MDHEN and SYDVKM. Sequences were obtained from PBMCs. The source of this sequence is a woman between 18 and 29 years old in good health and CMV-seropositive. This chain joins TRBV28 and TRBJ2-1, with TRBD1 as a possible D gene (6 bases). The CDR3 region has the DNA TGTGCCAGCAGTCGGCCAGGGGACGCAAGCTCCTACAATGAGCAGTTCTTC. This translates into CASSRPGDASSYNEQFF.